This T cell receptor beta chain appears in the sequencing data of a study of T cell responses to AZD1222 COVID-19 vaccine. The CDR3 is 15 amino acids. The germline CDR1 and CDR2 sequences are MGHRA and YSYEKL. Trimming left V 0 bases short and J 2 bases short, with 11 bases between. The assay was immunoSEQ multiplex PCR, and TCRdb's table has in-frame clones only and misses some. The sample carries around 100,000 clones, around 84% recorded once. Source: peripheral blood, taken on day 0 of AZD1222 vaccination. The genes are TRBV4-1 and TRBJ2-7; D gene unclear. The receptor's source is an adult in good health. CDR3: CASSQDGNPAYEQYF. CDR3 DNA: TGCGCCAGCAGCCAAGATGGGAATCCTGCCTACGAGCAGTACTTC.